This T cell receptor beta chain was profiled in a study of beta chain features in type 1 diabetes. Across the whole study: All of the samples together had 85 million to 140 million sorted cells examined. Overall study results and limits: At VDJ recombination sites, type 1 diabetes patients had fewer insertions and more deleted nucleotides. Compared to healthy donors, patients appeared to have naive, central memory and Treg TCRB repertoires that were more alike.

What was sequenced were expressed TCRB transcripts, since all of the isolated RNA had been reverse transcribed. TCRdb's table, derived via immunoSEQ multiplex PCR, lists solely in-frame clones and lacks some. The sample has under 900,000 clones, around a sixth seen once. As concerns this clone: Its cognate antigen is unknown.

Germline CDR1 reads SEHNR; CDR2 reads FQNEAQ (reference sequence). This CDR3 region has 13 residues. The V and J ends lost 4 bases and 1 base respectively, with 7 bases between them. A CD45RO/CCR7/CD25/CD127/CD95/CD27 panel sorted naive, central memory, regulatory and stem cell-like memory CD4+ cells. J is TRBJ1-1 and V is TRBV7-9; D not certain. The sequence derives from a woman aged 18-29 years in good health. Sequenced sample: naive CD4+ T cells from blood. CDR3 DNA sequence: TGTGCCAGCAGCTACGACTCGAACACTGAAGCTTTCTTT. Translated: CASSYDSNTEAFF.